The 22 T cell receptor beta chains given below trace back to one sample, sequenced in a study of blood T cell repertoires in COVID-19. Libraries were prepared by immunoSEQ multiplex PCR; TCRdb keeps only in-frame clonotypes and omits some of them. In the table there are 450,000 or so clones, 85% to 90% of which are singletons. Sequencing was done on a sample of peripheral blood. These receptors were obtained from a young man with COVID-19, enrolled during active disease.

V usage is TRBV10-1 and J usage is TRBJ2-5; the match to TRBD2 covers 12 bases. CDR1 and CDR2 (germline): WNHNN, SYGVQD (reference sequence). CDR3 length equals 17 residues. The J segment lost 0 bases and the V segment lost 6 bases, leaving 8 bases of the junction unmatched. The CDR3 sequence is CASSLLAGGRYQETQYF. The CDR3 nucleotides are TGCGCCAGCAGCTTACTAGCGGGGGGCCGGTACCAAGAGACCCAGTACTTC.

The chain has TRBV19 and TRBJ2-1, with TRBD1 as a possible D gene (6 bases). Germline V lookup: CDR1 LNHDA, CDR2 SQIVND (reference sequence). The CDR3 spans 16 residues. Trimming shortened V by 4 bases and J by 6 bases, and 19 bases separated the two germline ends. The CDR3 nucleotides are TGTGCCAGTAGTACCCCCCCAGGGACAAGTTTCAATGAGCAGTTCTTC. The encoded protein is CASSTPPGTSFNEQFF.

The V and J genes are TRBV28 and TRBJ2-7, with 15 bases fitting TRBD2. CDR3 length equals 15 residues. The ends lost 6 bases at V and 2 bases at J; junction bases unmatched: 2. Germline V gives CDR1 MDHEN, CDR2 SYDVKM. CDR3 loop: CASSGTSGGTYEQYF. Here the CDR3 DNA reads TGTGCCAGCAGCGGGACTAGCGGGGGGACCTACGAGCAGTACTTC.

V gene TRBV6-4 combines with J gene TRBJ1-5, with D hard to call. Germline V CDR1 and CDR2: MRHNA, SNTAGT. The CDR3 loop spans 20 amino acids. The V end lost 0 bases, the J end lost 0 bases, and 21 bases lay between the germline ends. CDR3: CASSDSFGRVGGYSNQPQHF. CDR3 bases: TGTGCCAGCAGTGACTCATTTGGGAGGGTCGGCGGATATAGCAATCAGCCCCAGCATTTT.

Comments on this clone: Other DNA sequences in this sample translate to the same CDR3. The V and J genes are TRBV2 and TRBJ2-7; 7 bases line up with TRBD1. Looked up from germline, CDR1 is SNHLY and CDR2 is FYNNEI. The length of the CDR3 is 13 residues. Trimming cost V 5 bases and J 2 bases; bases outside gene matches: 3. The CDR3 sequence: CASSPGQTYEQYF. The CDR3 bases are TGTGCCAGCAGTCCGGGACAGACCTACGAGCAGTACTTC.

V and J are TRBV11-3 and TRBJ1-1; the D is unclear. Germline V gives CDR1 SGHNT, CDR2 YENEEA. Trimming removed 1 base at V and 1 base at J, with 7 bases between. The CDR3 has 14 residues. The CDR3 loop reads CASSLVWPNTEAFF. The CDR3 DNA follows: TGTGCCAGCAGCTTAGTATGGCCGAACACTGAAGCTTTCTTT.

This chain connects TRBV5-8 to TRBJ1-6, with D perhaps TRBD1 (5 bases). Germline values: CDR1 SGHTS, CDR2 YDEGEE. V lost 6 bases, J lost 5 bases, and 9 bases lay in between. The CDR3 sequence is 13 residues long. In nucleotides, the CDR3 is TGTGCCAGCACCAGGGTAGATAATTCACCCCTCCACTTT. It is translated as CASTRVDNSPLHF.

The rearrangement joins TRBV29-1 to TRBJ2-3; 10 bases agree with TRBD2. Germline trimming cut 2 bases from V and 4 bases from J; bases unmatched to any gene: 6. CDR3 size: 15 residues. Germline V CDR1 and CDR2: SQVTM, ANQGSEA. CDR3 region: CSVEFPSGRADTQYF. CDR3 DNA sequence: TGCAGCGTTGAATTTCCTAGCGGGAGAGCAGATACGCAGTATTTT.

The chain couples TRBV7-2 to TRBJ1-1; D gene unclear. V shed 5 bases and J shed 1 base, with 14 bases lying between them. This CDR3 has 15 amino acids. In germline, CDR1 is SGHTA, CDR2 FQGNSA. In DNA, the CDR3 is TGTGCCAGCAGCCACGGACTGCTACCGAACACTGAAGCTTTCTTT. Translated, it gives CASSHGLLPNTEAFF.

The chain uses TRBV5-8 and TRBJ2-2, with 7 positions matching TRBD1. CDR1 SGHTS and CDR2 YDEGEE come from the germline V gene. The junction had 2 bases not matched to a gene; V was cut back by 6 bases and J by 0 bases. This CDR3 has 14 amino acids. The CDR3 DNA reads as TGTGCCAGCAAGGGGGCCCCGAACACCGGGGAGCTGTTTTTT. This sequence encodes CASKGAPNTGELFF.

This chain's CDR3 is CVRSSARLAGGDGAKNIQYF. DNA for the CDR3: TGTGTCAGAAGCTCTGCGAGACTAGCGGGGGGTGATGGAGCCAAAAACATTCAGTACTTC. This chain joins TRBV7-5 and TRBJ2-4; TRBD2, the table's D call, lacks a check against the DNA. TRBV7-5 is an annotated pseudogene. The length of the CDR3 is 20 residues.

This rearrangement joins TRBV18 to TRBJ1-1; D not resolved. CDR1 and CDR2 from the germline V gene are KGHSH and LQKENI. The CDR3 is 13 amino acids. Trimming took off 4 bases at V and 1 base at J, with 7 bases between the two ends. CDR3 protein: CASSQGGNTEAFF. The CDR3 nucleotides are TGTGCCAGCTCACAGGGAGGGAACACTGAAGCTTTCTTT.

V gene TRBV3-1 (or the pseudogene TRBV3-2) combines with J gene TRBJ2-3; a weak D match, TRBD1 (6 bases). The germline V and J ends were trimmed by 0 bases and 6 bases, with 19 bases remaining between them. Germline CDR1 LGHDT, CDR2 YNNKEL (reference sequence). The CDR3 runs to 17 residues. The CDR3 reads CASSQDFGTRPPDTQYF. The CDR3 DNA is TGTGCCAGCAGCCAAGACTTCGGGACAAGGCCGCCCGATACGCAGTATTTT.

This sequence joins TRBV19 and TRBJ1-1, with 9 bases identical to TRBD1. J was trimmed by 5 bases and V by 5 bases; bases with no gene match: 15. Germline V gene sequence: CDR1 LNHDA, CDR2 SQIVND (reference sequence). This CDR3 comprises 17 residues. Here the CDR3 reads CASSGTPGQGRLTEAFF. The CDR3 nucleotides read TGTGCCAGTAGTGGGACACCGGGACAGGGTAGGTTGACTGAAGCTTTCTTT. Complete variable domain (other parts from reference TRBV19 and TRBJ1-1): DGGITQSPKYLFRKEGQNVTLSCEQNLNHDAMYWYRQDPGQGLRLIYYSQIVNDFQKGDIAEGYSVSREKKESFPLTVTSAQKNPTAFYLCASSGTPGQGRLTEAFFGQGTRLTVV.

This clone came up once. The V call is TRBV7-8, the J call TRBJ1-1, with TRBD1 as a possible D gene (6 bases). V was clipped by 2 bases and J by 1 base, with 17 bases between them. Germline CDR1 reads SGHVS; CDR2 reads FQNEAQ. CDR3 length: 17 amino acids. CDR3: CASSLPRRDKGNTEAFF. For the CDR3, the DNA is TGTGCCAGCAGCTTACCGCGCCGGGACAAAGGGAACACTGAAGCTTTCTTT.

The chain employs TRBV24-1 and TRBJ2-5; no reliable D call. Trimming pared 5 bases from V and 2 bases from J, leaving 8 bases between. Germline assignment: CDR1 KGHDR and CDR2 SFDVKD. The CDR3 spans 13 residues. CDR3 in amino acids: CATSGNNQETQYF. The DNA of the CDR3 is TGTGCCACCAGTGGCAACAATCAAGAGACCCAGTACTTC.

The chain has TRBV11-3 and TRBJ1-4; TRBD1 matches 7 bases. CDR3 length equals 13 residues. CDR1 is SGHNT, CDR2 YENEEA, per germline. Trimming at V came to 5 bases and at J to 8 bases, leaving 5 bases not matched to a gene. The CDR3 DNA sequence: TGTGCCAGCAGCCGGGACAGCGGGGAAAAACTGTTTTTT. Protein: CASSRDSGEKLFF.

J is TRBJ2-3 and V is TRBV10-2; 11 bases are a match to TRBD2. This CDR3 region has 20 residues. V shed 6 bases and J 3 bases; nucleotides not matched to a gene: 20. CDR1 WSHSY and CDR2 SAAADI come from the germline V gene. In DNA form, the CDR3 reads TGCGCCAGCAGCGACCCATGGGGACTAGCGGAAAAAGGGGTGACAGATACGCAGTATTTT. Translated, it gives CASSDPWGLAEKGVTDTQYF.

This chain joins TRBV9 and TRBJ1-1, with D uncertain. CDR1 SGDLS and CDR2 YYNGEE come from the germline V gene. The CDR3 covers 15 residues. V shed 3 bases and J shed 3 bases, with 15 bases lying between them. CDR3 protein: CASSATVGGYTEAFF. The CDR3 nucleotides read TGTGCCAGCAGCGCCACGGTCGGAGGTTACACTGAAGCTTTCTTT.

The rearrangement joins TRBV25-1 to TRBJ2-6, with TRBD2 as a possible D gene (6 bases). The V gene's germline CDR1 is MGHDK and CDR2 SYGVNS. CDR3 length equals 13 residues. Trimming took off 5 bases at V and 12 bases at J, with 14 bases between the two ends. The CDR3 DNA reads TGTGCCAGCAGTTCCATGGAGGGCTCCGTCCTGACTTTC. This gives the protein CASSSMEGSVLTF.

The chain couples TRBV7-9 to TRBJ1-5; D gene uncertain. Germline V gives CDR1 SEHNR, CDR2 FQNEAQ (reference sequence). Trimming took off 3 bases at V and 8 bases at J, with 8 bases between the two ends. The CDR3 consists of 12 residues. The CDR3 here is CASSFPSEPQHF. For the CDR3, the DNA is TGTGCCAGCAGCTTTCCGAGTGAGCCCCAGCATTTT. Filled out from reference TRBV7-9 and TRBJ1-5, the complete variable domain reads DTGVSQNPRHKITKRGQNVTFRCDPISEHNRLYWYRQTLGQGPEFLTYFQNEAQLEKSRLLSDRFSAERPKGSFSTLEIQRTEQGDSAMYLCASSFPSEPQHFGDGTRLSIL.

The chain uses TRBV9 and TRBJ2-1, with unresolved D. There are 13 residues in the CDR3. In germline, CDR1 is SGDLS, CDR2 YYNGEE. V dropped 2 bases and J dropped 1 base, with 4 bases sitting between them. In DNA, the CDR3 is TGTGCCAGCAGCGTGACATCCTACAATGAGCAGTTCTTC. Its translation is CASSVTSYNEQFF.